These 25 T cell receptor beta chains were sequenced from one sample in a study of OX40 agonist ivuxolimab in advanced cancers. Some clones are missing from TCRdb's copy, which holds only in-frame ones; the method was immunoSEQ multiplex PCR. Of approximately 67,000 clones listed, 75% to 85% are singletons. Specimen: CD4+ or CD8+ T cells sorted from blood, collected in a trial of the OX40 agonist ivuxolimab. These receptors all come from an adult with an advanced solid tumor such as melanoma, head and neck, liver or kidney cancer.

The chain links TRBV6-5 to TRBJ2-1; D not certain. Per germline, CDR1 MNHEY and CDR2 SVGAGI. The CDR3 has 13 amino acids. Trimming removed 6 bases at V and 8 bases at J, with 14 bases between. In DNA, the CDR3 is TGTGCCAGCAGCCACGAGGCTCGGGATGAGCAGTTCTTC. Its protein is CASSHEARDEQFF.

The CDR3 coding sequence is TGTGCCAGCAGCTTGAGGGACGGACATTCACCCCTCCACTTT. This translates into CASSLRDGHSPLHF. The genes are TRBV5-6 and TRBJ1-6; D may be TRBD1 (5 bases). The CDR3 extends over 14 amino acids. The V end lost 1 base, the J end lost 8 bases, and 10 bases lay between the germline ends. CDR1 is SGHDT and CDR2 is YYEEEE in the germline V gene.

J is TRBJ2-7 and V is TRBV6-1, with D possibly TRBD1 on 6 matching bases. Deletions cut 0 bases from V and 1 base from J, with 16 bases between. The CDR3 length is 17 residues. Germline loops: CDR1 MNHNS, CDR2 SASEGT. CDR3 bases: TGTGCCAGCAGTGAAGCTTCCTACAGGGTAGAGTCCTACGAGCAGTACTTC. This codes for CASSEASYRVESYEQYF.

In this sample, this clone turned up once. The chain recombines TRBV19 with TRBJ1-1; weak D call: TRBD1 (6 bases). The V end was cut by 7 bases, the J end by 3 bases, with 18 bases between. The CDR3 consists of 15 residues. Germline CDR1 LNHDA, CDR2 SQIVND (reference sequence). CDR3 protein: CASTGRGHWDTEAFF. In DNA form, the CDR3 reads TGTGCCAGTACGGGCAGGGGACATTGGGACACTGAAGCTTTCTTT.

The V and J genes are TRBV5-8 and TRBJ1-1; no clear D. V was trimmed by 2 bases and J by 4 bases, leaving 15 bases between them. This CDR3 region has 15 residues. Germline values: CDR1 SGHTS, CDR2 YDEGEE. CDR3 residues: CASSFIGSGGTEAFF. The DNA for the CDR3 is TGTGCCAGCAGCTTCATTGGCTCAGGAGGCACTGAAGCTTTCTTT.

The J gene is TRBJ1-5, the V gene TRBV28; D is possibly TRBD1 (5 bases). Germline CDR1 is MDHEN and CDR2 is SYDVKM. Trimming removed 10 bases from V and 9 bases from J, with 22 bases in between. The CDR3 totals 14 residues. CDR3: CATRDGSGRGPQHF. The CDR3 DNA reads TGTGCCACCCGCGACGGCTCAGGGCGAGGGCCCCAGCATTTT. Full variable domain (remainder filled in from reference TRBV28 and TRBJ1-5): DVKVTQSSRYLVKRTGEKVFLECVQDMDHENMFWYRQDPGLGLRLIYFSYDVKMKEKGDIPEGYSVSREKKERFSLILESASTNQTSMYLCATRDGSGRGPQHFGDGTRLSIL.

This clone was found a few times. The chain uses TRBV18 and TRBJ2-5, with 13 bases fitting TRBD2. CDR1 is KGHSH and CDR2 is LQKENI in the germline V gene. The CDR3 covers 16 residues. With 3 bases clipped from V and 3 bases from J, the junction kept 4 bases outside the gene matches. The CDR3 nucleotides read TGTGCCAGCTCACCGGGACTAGCGGGATCGGAAGAGACCCAGTACTTC. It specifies CASSPGLAGSEETQYF.

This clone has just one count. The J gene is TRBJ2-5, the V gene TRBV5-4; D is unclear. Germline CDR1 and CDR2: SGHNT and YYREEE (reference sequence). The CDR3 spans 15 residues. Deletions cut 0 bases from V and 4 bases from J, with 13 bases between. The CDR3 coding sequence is TGTGCCAGCAGCTTGGGCTCCAACCTGGGAGAGACCCAGTACTTC. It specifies CASSLGSNLGETQYF.

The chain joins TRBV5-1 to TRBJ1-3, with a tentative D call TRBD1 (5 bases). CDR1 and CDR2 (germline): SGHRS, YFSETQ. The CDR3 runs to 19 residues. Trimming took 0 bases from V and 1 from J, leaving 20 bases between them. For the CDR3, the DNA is TGCGCCAGCAGCTTGGATATGTACGGGGCCAGCCTATCTGGAAACACCATATATTTT. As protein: CASSLDMYGASLSGNTIYF.

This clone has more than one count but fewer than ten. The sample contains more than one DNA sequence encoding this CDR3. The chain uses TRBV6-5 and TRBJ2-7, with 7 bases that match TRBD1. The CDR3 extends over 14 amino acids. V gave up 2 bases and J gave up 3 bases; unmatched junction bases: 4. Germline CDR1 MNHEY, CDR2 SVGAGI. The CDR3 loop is CASSYGTANYEQYF. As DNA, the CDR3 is TGTGCCAGCAGTTACGGGACAGCTAACTACGAGCAGTACTTC.

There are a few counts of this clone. CDR3 bases: TGTGCCATCAAAAAGACGGGGGCCCGACCTGAAGCTTTCTTT. Translating it yields CAIKKTGARPEAFF. The chain couples TRBV10-3 to TRBJ1-1; perhaps TRBD1 as D (6 bases). Germline lookup yields CDR1 ENHRY and CDR2 SYGVKD. The V gene lost 7 bases and the J gene lost 6 bases, with 18 bases spanning the gap. This CDR3 is 14 amino acids long.

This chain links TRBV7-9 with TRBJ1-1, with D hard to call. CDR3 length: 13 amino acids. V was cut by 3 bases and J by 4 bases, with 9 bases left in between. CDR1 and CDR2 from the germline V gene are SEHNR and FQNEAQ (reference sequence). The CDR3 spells CASSLNPPTEAFF. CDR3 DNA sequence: TGTGCCAGCAGCTTGAACCCCCCCACTGAAGCTTTCTTT. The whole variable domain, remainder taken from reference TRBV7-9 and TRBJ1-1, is DTGVSQNPRHKITKRGQNVTFRCDPISEHNRLYWYRQTLGQGPEFLTYFQNEAQLEKSRLLSDRFSAERPKGSFSTLEIQRTEQGDSAMYLCASSLNPPTEAFFGQGTRLTVV.

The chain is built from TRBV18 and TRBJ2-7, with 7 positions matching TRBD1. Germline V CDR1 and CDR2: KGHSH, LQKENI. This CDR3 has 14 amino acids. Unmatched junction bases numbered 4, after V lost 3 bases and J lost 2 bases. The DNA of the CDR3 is TGTGCCAGCTCACCTTCGGACAGGACCTACGAGCAGTACTTC. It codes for CASSPSDRTYEQYF.

The CDR3 DNA reads as TGCGCCAGCAGGCTCGAACCCTATAGCAATCAGCCCCAGCATTTT. It yields the protein CASRLEPYSNQPQHF. This chain uses TRBV4-1 with TRBJ1-5, with D unresolved. The V gene lost 6 bases and the J gene lost 0 bases, with 12 bases spanning the gap. CDR3 length: 15 amino acids. Germline V lookup: CDR1 MGHRA, CDR2 YSYEKL.

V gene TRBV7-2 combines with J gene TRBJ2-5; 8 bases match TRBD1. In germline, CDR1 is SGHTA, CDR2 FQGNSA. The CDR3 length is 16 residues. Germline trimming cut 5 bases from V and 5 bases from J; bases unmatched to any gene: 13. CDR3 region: CASSRIRTGGAETQYF. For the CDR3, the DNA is TGTGCCAGCAGCCGGATCCGAACAGGGGGAGCGGAGACCCAGTACTTC.

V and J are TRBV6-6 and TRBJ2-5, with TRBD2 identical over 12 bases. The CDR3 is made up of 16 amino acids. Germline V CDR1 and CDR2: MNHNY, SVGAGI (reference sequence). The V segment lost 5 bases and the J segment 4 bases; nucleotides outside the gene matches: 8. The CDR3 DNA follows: TGTGCCAGCAGTACCGGGCTAGCGGGAGGGGCAGAGACCCAGTACTTC. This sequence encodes CASSTGLAGGAETQYF.

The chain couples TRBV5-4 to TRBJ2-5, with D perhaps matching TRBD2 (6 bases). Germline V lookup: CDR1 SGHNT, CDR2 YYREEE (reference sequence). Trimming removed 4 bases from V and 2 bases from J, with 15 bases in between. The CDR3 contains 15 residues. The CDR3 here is CASSQDPGVQETQYF. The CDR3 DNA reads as TGTGCCAGCAGCCAGGACCCGGGAGTTCAAGAGACCCAGTACTTC.

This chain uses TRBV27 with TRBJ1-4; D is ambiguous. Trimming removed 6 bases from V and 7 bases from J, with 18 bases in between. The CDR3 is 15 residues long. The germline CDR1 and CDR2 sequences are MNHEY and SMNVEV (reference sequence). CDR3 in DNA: TGTGCCAGCAGCGAGTCCAGGAGTTTGCGTGAAAAACTGTTTTTT. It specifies CASSESRSLREKLFF.

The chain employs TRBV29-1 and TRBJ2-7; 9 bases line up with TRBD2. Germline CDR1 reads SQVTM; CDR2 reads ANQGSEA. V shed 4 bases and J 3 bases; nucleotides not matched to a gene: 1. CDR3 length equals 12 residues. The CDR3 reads CSVVREGYEQYF. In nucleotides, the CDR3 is TGCAGCGTTGTGCGGGAGGGCTACGAGCAGTACTTC.

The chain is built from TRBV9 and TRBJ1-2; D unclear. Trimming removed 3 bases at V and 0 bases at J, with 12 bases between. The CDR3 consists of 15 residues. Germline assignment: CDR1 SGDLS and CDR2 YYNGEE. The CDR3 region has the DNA TGTGCCAGCAGCGCTACCTCGGCCGCTAACTATGGCTACACCTTC. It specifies CASSATSAANYGYTF.

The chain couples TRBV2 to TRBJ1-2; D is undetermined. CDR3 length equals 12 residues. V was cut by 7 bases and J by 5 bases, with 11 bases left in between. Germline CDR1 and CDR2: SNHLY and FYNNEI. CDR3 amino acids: CASKAEGYGYTF. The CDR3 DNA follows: TGTGCCAGCAAGGCAGAAGGGTATGGCTACACCTTC. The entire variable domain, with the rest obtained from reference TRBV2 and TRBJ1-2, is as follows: EPEVTQTPSHQVTQMGQEVILRCVPISNHLYFYWYRQILGQKVEFLVSFYNNEISEKSEIFDDQFSVERPDGSNFTLKIRSTKLEDSAMYFCASKAEGYGYTFGSGTRLTVV.

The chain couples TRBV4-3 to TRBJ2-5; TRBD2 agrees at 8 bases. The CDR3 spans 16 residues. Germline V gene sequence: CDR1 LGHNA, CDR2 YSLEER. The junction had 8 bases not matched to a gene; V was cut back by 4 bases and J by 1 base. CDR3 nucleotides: TGCGCCAGCAGCCGAGTAGCGGGGCTCTCCCAAGAGACCCAGTACTTC. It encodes CASSRVAGLSQETQYF.

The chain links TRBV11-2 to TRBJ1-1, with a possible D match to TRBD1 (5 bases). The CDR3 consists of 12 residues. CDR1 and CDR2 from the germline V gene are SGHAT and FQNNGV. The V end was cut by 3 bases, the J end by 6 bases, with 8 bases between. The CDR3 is CASSFRDPEAFF. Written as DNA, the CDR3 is TGTGCCAGCAGCTTCAGGGACCCTGAAGCTTTCTTT.

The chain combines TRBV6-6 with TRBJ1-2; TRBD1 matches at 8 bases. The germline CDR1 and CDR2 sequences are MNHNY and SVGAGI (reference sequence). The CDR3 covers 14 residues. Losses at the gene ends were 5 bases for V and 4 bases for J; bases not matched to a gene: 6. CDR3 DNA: TGTGCCAGCAGTCCCCGGACAGGGTTCTATGGCTACACCTTC. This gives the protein CASSPRTGFYGYTF.

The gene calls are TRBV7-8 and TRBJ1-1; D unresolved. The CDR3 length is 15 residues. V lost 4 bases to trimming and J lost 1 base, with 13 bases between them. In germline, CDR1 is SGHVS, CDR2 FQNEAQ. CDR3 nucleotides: TGTGCCAGCAGCTCCCCCCTAAAATCGAACACTGAAGCTTTCTTT. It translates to CASSSPLKSNTEAFF.